The present T cell receptor beta chain was sequenced within a study of blood T cells in healthy people across ages. A minimum of 5 micrograms of total RNA was extracted per sample. The CDR3 contains 21 residues. V shed 0 bases, J shed 0 bases, and the junction held 15 bases outside the gene matches. Per germline, CDR1 LGHNA and CDR2 YNFKEQ. A J-beta primer mix and a sample-barcoded 5' primer were used in a second PCR of about 6 to 12 cycles. TCRdb re-derived calls from the 5' RACE reads in MiXCR, one entry per CDR3 protein. This sample yields roughly 1,500,000 distinct CDR3 sequences, of which approximately 40% are seen a single time; 7.9% belongs to the top ten.

Sequencing used blood. This sequence joins TRBV4-2 and TRBJ2-2, with 8 bases that match TRBD2. The clonotype originates from a woman aged 18-29 years in good health. CDR3 DNA: TGTGCCAGCAGCCAAGATCGTGGGGATTGGGCGGGAGGAACGAACACCGGGGAGCTGTTTTTT. Residues: CASSQDRGDWAGGTNTGELFF.